Following are 9 T cell receptor beta chains from one sample sequenced in a study of cytomegalovirus exposure and HLA in healthy donors listed by TCRdb under 2017. Preparation of the library involved the immunoSEQ multiplex PCR assay. The multiplex PCR relied on a mix of 60 forward primers for TCR Vbeta segments and 13 reverse primers for TCR Jbeta segments. Imported from immuneACCESS, the table was reduced by TCRdb to in-frame sequences with V and J called. These copies leave out some clones; in studies compared against another copy, an unresolved V gene accounts for under half, and the cause of the remainder is not known. Recorded for this sample are roughly 190,000 clones; 81% of them occurred a single time. The top ten constitute 3% to 4% of the sample. The specimen was PBMCs. The receptor source for this set is a man in his forties or fifties in good health and CMV-seronegative.

V is TRBV18 and J is TRBJ2-7; D not resolved. V was pared by 2 bases and J by 2 bases, with 13 bases between. CDR3 length equals 15 residues. Germline CDR1 and CDR2: KGHSH and LQKENI. The CDR3 spells CASSPGPEGTYEQYF. The CDR3 nucleotides are TGTGCCAGCTCACCAGGGCCAGAAGGAACCTACGAGCAGTACTTC.

The chain recombines TRBV27 with TRBJ2-3; maybe TRBD1 (5 bases). Deletions cut 8 bases from V and 2 bases from J, with 17 bases between. Germline V CDR1 and CDR2: MNHEY, SMNVEV (reference sequence). The CDR3 consists of 15 residues. Here the CDR3 DNA reads TGTGCCAGCTGTAGGTGGGGCCAGTCCACAGATACGCAGTATTTT. It codes for CASCRWGQSTDTQYF.

This clone has more than one count but fewer than ten. The J gene is TRBJ2-2, the V gene TRBV7-3; TRBD1 matches at 8 bases. The trim removed 5 bases at V and 3 bases at J, leaving 14 bases unmatched. Germline loops: CDR1 SGHTA, CDR2 FQGTGA. This CDR3 is 18 amino acids long. The CDR3 region is CASSQGSRTGGYTGELFF. Written as DNA, the CDR3 is TGTGCCAGCAGCCAAGGCTCCCGTACAGGGGGGTACACCGGGGAGCTGTTTTTT. The full variable domain, in which reference TRBV7-3 and TRBJ2-2 provide the parts outside the CDR3, is GAGVSQTPSNKVTEKGKYVELRCDPISGHTALYWYRQSLGQGPEFLIYFQGTGAADDSGLPNDRFFAVRPEGSVSTLKIQRTERGDSAVYLCASSQGSRTGGYTGELFFGEGSRLTVL.

V gene TRBV4-1 combines with J gene TRBJ1-2; 7 bases align to TRBD1. The CDR3 sequence is 20 residues long. V trimming: 4 bases; J trimming: 6 bases; junction bases outside the gene matches: 26. Germline V gene lookup returns CDR1 MGHRA and CDR2 YSYEKL. As DNA, the CDR3 is TGCGCCAGCAGCCCGGGACAGAGAAACGGACCCACCCCCAAGCAAAATGGCTACACCTTC. The encoded protein is CASSPGQRNGPTPKQNGYTF.

The rearrangement uses TRBV14 and TRBJ2-1; 7 bases map to TRBD1. Germline-derived CDR1 and CDR2 are SGHDN and FVKESK. The CDR3 covers 17 residues. Unmatched junction bases numbered 13, after V lost 4 bases and J lost 4 bases. Here the CDR3 DNA reads TGTGCCAGCAGCCCAAGGTTCCGGGACAGACTTTACAATGAGCAGTTCTTC. Protein: CASSPRFRDRLYNEQFF.

This chain connects TRBV6-5 to TRBJ2-5; TRBD1 is a possible D gene (5 bases). The V gene's germline CDR1 is MNHEY and CDR2 SVGAGI. CDR3 length: 14 amino acids. V lost 2 bases, J lost 3 bases, and 10 bases lay in between. CDR3 DNA: TGTGCCAGCAGTTACAACGGCAGGGAAGAGACCCAGTACTTC. Residues: CASSYNGREETQYF.

This clone was recorded a few times. J is TRBJ2-5 and V is TRBV6-5; tentative D call: TRBD2 (5 bases). Looked up from germline, CDR1 is MNHEY and CDR2 is SVGAGI. V lost 6 bases and J lost 0, with 11 bases in between. The CDR3 extends over 14 amino acids. The CDR3 DNA sequence: TGTGCCAGCAGCCGCGGGTCCAACCAAGAGACCCAGTACTTC. Amino acids: CASSRGSNQETQYF.

This clone was recorded a few times. The gene calls are TRBV4-3 and TRBJ1-2; no clear D. Between the trimmed V and J ends, which lost 0 bases and 4 bases, there was a span of 12 bases. The CDR3 has 15 amino acids. The germline CDR1 and CDR2 sequences are LGHNA and YSLEER. The CDR3 region is CASSQDREPSYGYTF. In nucleotides, the CDR3 is TGCGCCAGCAGCCAAGATCGGGAACCCTCCTATGGCTACACCTTC.

The rearrangement joins TRBV9 to TRBJ2-5; 12 bases are a match to TRBD2. Trimming at V came to 2 bases and at J to 4 bases, leaving 9 bases not matched to a gene. CDR1 is SGDLS, CDR2 YYNGEE, per germline. The CDR3 extends over 17 amino acids. CDR3 nucleotides: TGTGCCAGCAGCGTTTCTAGCGGGGGGGCCGGGGGAGAGACCCAGTACTTC. Translated, it gives CASSVSSGGAGGETQYF.